The next 14 T cell receptor beta chains were all read from a single sample in a study of CD8+ T cells in alopecia areata. Treatment noted: oral pan-JAK inhibitor, 5-10 mg twice daily. RNA was extracted and reverse transcribed into cDNA as the sequencing template. Profiled with immunoSEQ multiplex PCR; TCRdb holds only in-frame clones, not every one. The sample gives under 250,000 clones, less than 75% of which show up once; 1.5% to 2% is in the top ten. Source: CD4+ T cells sorted from blood, taken at week 4, from a patient treated with tofacitinib. These receptors were collected from a human donor with alopecia areata.

The gene calls are TRBV29-1 and TRBJ2-2, with D tentatively TRBD1 or TRBD2 (5 bases each). Deletions cut 6 bases from V and 4 bases from J, with 15 bases between. CDR1 and CDR2 from the germline V gene are SQVTM and ANQGSEA. This CDR3 comprises 14 residues. The CDR3 reads CSVAPGLGTGELFF. The CDR3 bases are TGCAGCGTCGCCCCGGGGCTCGGCACCGGGGAGCTGTTTTTT.

This clone was recorded a few times. The J gene is TRBJ1-6, the V gene TRBV7-2, with 8 bases aligning to TRBD1. V gave up 5 bases and J gave up 6 bases; unmatched junction bases: 3. There are 14 residues in the CDR3. Per the germline V gene, CDR1 is SGHTA and CDR2 is FQGNSA. CDR3 in amino acids: CASSGQGGNSPLHF. CDR3 bases: TGTGCCAGCAGCGGACAGGGCGGTAATTCACCCCTCCACTTT.

The chain has TRBV29-1 and TRBJ1-2; 10 positions match TRBD1. J lost 8 bases, V lost 3 bases, and 3 bases had no gene match. Germline V gene sequence: CDR1 SQVTM, CDR2 ANQGSEA. CDR3 length: 12 amino acids. CDR3 DNA sequence: TGCAGCGTTGACGACAGGGGGCAGGGCTACACCTTC. This gives the protein CSVDDRGQGYTF.

The chain carries TRBV5-1 and TRBJ2-1; TRBD2 agrees at 11 bases. V was pared by 0 bases and J by 0 bases, with 8 bases of the junction left unmatched. This CDR3 has 19 residues. Germline loops: CDR1 SGHRS, CDR2 YFSETQ. This chain's CDR3 is CASSLASTSGASSYNEQFF. DNA of the CDR3: TGCGCCAGCAGCTTGGCGTCGACTAGCGGGGCGAGCTCCTACAATGAGCAGTTCTTC.

V gene TRBV29-1 combines with J gene TRBJ1-5, with 7 bases lining up with TRBD1. The length of the CDR3 is 16 residues. Looked up from germline, CDR1 is SQVTM and CDR2 is ANQGSEA. CDR3 sequence reads: CNLDRDYTPSNQPQHF. The DNA for the CDR3 is TGCAACCTCGACAGGGACTATACCCCAAGCAATCAGCCCCAGCATTTT. Using reference TRBV29-1 and TRBJ1-5 for the parts outside the CDR3, the full variable domain is SAVISQKPSRDICQRGTSLTIQCQVDSQVTMMFWYRQQPGQSLTLIATANQGSEATYESGFVIDKFPISRPNLTFSTLTVSNMSPEDSSIYLCNLDRDYTPSNQPQHFGDGTRLSIL.

V is TRBV4-3 and J is TRBJ2-1; D is undetermined. The CDR3 is 15 amino acids. Germline-derived CDR1 and CDR2 are LGHNA and YSLEER. V was shortened by 7 bases and J by 1 base, with 14 bases between the two germline ends. CDR3 region: CASIHPQDSYNEQFF. For the CDR3, the DNA is TGCGCCAGCATACATCCGCAGGATTCCTACAATGAGCAGTTCTTC.

The chain joins TRBV30 to TRBJ1-2; D is undetermined. The CDR3 is made up of 13 amino acids. Between the trimmed V and J ends, which lost 4 bases and 4 bases, there was a span of 13 bases. Germline V lookup: CDR1 GTSNPN, CDR2 SVGIG (reference sequence). In nucleotides, the CDR3 is TGTGCCTGGATTAGCACCCTGAGCTATGGCTACACCTTC. It yields the protein CAWISTLSYGYTF.

The rearrangement uses TRBV6-6 and TRBJ2-4, with TRBD1 identical over 9 bases. V was clipped by 8 bases and J by 6 bases; unmatched bases: 11. Germline V CDR1 and CDR2: MNHNY, SVGAGI (reference sequence). This CDR3 comprises 15 residues. The CDR3 protein is CASGPPQGQGNIQYF. CDR3 sequence (DNA): TGTGCCAGCGGACCTCCCCAGGGACAGGGAAACATTCAGTACTTC.

This clone was seen repeatedly, ten times or more. V is TRBV4-1 and J is TRBJ2-1; D call uncertain. V was clipped by 0 bases and J by 7 bases, with 10 bases between them. From germline, CDR1 is MGHRA and CDR2 YSYEKL. The CDR3 totals 14 residues. CDR3 protein: CASSQDSGRNEQFF. In DNA form, the CDR3 reads TGCGCCAGCAGCCAAGATTCCGGCAGGAATGAGCAGTTCTTC.

The rearrangement links TRBV30 to TRBJ2-3, with TRBD2 matching 9 bases. V dropped 3 bases and J dropped 6; count of bases not matched to a gene: 10. The CDR3 has 15 residues. The germline gives CDR1 GTSNPN, CDR2 SVGIG (reference sequence). The CDR3 region has the DNA TGTGCCTGGAGGAATGGACTAGCGCAACACGATACGCAGTATTTT. As protein: CAWRNGLAQHDTQYF.

This chain connects TRBV7-7 to TRBJ2-1; D ambiguous. Germline values: CDR1 SSHAT, CDR2 FNYEAQ (reference sequence). V lost 1 base and J lost 5, with 9 bases in between. The CDR3 has 14 residues. CDR3 nucleotides: TGTGCCAGCAGCTTAGGGGCAGCCAACAATGAGCAGTTCTTC. This sequence encodes CASSLGAANNEQFF.

The chain has TRBV2 and TRBJ2-7, with D uncertain. V lost 5 bases, J lost 5 bases, and 4 bases lay in between. The CDR3 is 10 amino acids. Germline V lookup: CDR1 SNHLY, CDR2 FYNNEI. The CDR3 DNA follows: TGTGCCAGCAGTTCCGACGAGCAGTACTTC. This sequence encodes CASSSDEQYF. The complete variable domain, with remaining parts taken from reference TRBV2 and TRBJ2-7, reads EPEVTQTPSHQVTQMGQEVILRCVPISNHLYFYWYRQILGQKVEFLVSFYNNEISEKSEIFDDQFSVERPDGSNFTLKIRSTKLEDSAMYFCASSSDEQYFGPGTRLTVT.

Regarding this clone: A much larger clone differs by one base, so this may be a read error. This sample includes further DNA sequences coding for the same CDR3. V and J are TRBV9 and TRBJ2-3, with 10 bases lining up with TRBD1. The V and J ends lost 3 bases and 5 bases, in that order; junction bases with no gene match: 9. Germline V lookup: CDR1 SGDLS, CDR2 YYNGEE. The CDR3 runs 16 residues. CDR3 in amino acids: CASSGRQGALGDTQYF. CDR3 coding DNA: TGTGCCAGCAGCGGGCGACAGGGGGCGTTGGGAGATACGCAGTATTTT.

The chain carries TRBV11-3 and TRBJ1-1; possibly TRBD1 for D (6 bases). The CDR3 sequence is 13 residues long. CDR1 and CDR2 (germline): SGHNT, YENEEA. Between the trimmed V and J ends, which lost 4 bases and 5 bases, there was a span of 11 bases. CDR3 nucleotide sequence: TGTGCCAGCAGCTCACAGGGTGCTACTGAAGCTTTCTTT. It codes for CASSSQGATEAFF.